Sequencing of this TCR beta chain was carried out in a study of human T cells and chemical hapten exposure. Study observations and caveats: Sensitizing to DPC left TCRs with a frequency above 1 in 1000 unaltered.

The total RNA was obtained from whole blood that was not fractionated. Trimming took off 4 bases at V and 4 bases at J, with 7 bases between the two ends. This CDR3 region has 13 residues. CDR1 and CDR2 from the germline V gene are SGHNT and YENEEA. This clonotype turned up a few times. Its antigen is not identified. TCRdb processed the 5' RACE reads anew with MiXCR; each CDR3 protein has one entry. Of some 150,000 distinct CDR3 sequences detected, around 4.1% appear once; the ten largest clones hold over 1.1%. The chain uses TRBV11-3 and TRBJ2-2; no definite D call. The TCR was taken from a female donor in good health. The CDR3 loop reads CASSSRATGELFF. CDR3 DNA: TGTGCCAGCAGCTCCCGGGCCACCGGGGAGCTGTTTTTT.